This T cell receptor (beta chain) was documented in a study of blood T cell repertoires in COVID-19. The wider study: From the United States, Italy and Spain came samples of acute and convalescent COVID-19. Sample material is recorded as cDNA or gDNA derived from T cells, B-cell-depleted T cells, or PBMCs.

As originally analysed: Scientists estimated how many nucleated cells there were by amplifying reference gene primers. Repertoires were generated with immunoSEQ multiplex PCR, while TCRdb's copy carries only in-frame clones and drops some. D and trimming were read from the DNA, whereas the V and J calls and clone size are those reported in that table. There are about 190,000 clones in the sample; 82% occur only once, and about 10% lies in the top ten. The length of the CDR3 is 14 residues. V was clipped by 5 bases and J by 3 bases; unmatched bases: 7. The V gene's germline CDR1 is ENHRY and CDR2 SYGVKD.

The specimen was peripheral blood. The origin of this receptor is a woman older than 75 with active or convalescent COVID-19. This rearrangement joins TRBV10-3 to TRBJ2-7, with TRBD1 matching over 7 bases. The CDR3 loop reads CAISQGVGDYEQYF. For the CDR3, the DNA is TGTGCCATCAGTCAGGGGGTGGGGGACTACGAGCAGTACTTC.